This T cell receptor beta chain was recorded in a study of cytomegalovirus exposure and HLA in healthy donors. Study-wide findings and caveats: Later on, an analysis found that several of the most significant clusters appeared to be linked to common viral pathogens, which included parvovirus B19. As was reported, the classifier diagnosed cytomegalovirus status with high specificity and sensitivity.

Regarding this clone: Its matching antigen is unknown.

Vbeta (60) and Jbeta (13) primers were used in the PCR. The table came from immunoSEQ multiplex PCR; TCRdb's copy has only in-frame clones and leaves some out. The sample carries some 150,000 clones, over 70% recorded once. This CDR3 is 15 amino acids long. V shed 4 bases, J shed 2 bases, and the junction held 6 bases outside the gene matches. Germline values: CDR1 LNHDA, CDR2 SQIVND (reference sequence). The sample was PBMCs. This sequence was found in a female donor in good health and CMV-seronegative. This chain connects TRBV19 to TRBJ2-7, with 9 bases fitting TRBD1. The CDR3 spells CASSSSTGGTYEQYF. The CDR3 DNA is TGTGCCAGTAGTAGCTCGACAGGGGGGACCTACGAGCAGTACTTC.